These T cell receptor beta chains were read from a single sample in a study of spatial heterogeneity in lung cancer. MiXCR was run by TCRdb on the 5' RACE reads, yielding one entry per CDR3 protein. There are 20,000 to 25,000 distinct CDR3 sequences in the sample; roughly 7.2% occur only once, and 13% to 15% lies in the top ten. Here the sequenced sample was PBMCs, taken at surgery. The receptors were sampled from a male donor with early-stage non-small cell lung cancer. The CDR3 runs from the conserved cysteine through the conserved F or W. The D gene is left open where the match is weak. Size is stated for part of the rows, as once, few or many counts, or as a class when the clone is expanded.

v_call	clone_size	j_call	d_call	cdr3_nt	cdr3_aa
TRBV2	many	TRBJ2-3	TRBD1	TGTGCCAGCAGTTCGGGACAGGGAACAGATACGCAGTATTTT	CASSSGQGTDTQYF
TRBV27	few	TRBJ2-1	TRBD2	TGTGCCAGCAGTCTCAGACTAGCGGGGGGTGGGGCTCGCGATGAGCAGTTCTTC	CASSLRLAGGGARDEQFF
TRBV11-2	few	TRBJ2-1	NA	TGTGCCAGCAGCCCGTCGGATTGGACTGGCAATGAGCAGTTCTTC	CASSPSDWTGNEQFF
TRBV18	NA	TRBJ2-7	NA	TGTGCCAGCTCACCACTTGCCCAGTACGAGCAGTACTTC	CASSPLAQYEQYF
TRBV27	NA	TRBJ1-1	TRBD1	TGTGCCAGCAAATCGGGGACAGGGGTGGGGGACACTGAAGCTTTCTTT	CASKSGTGVGDTEAFF
TRBV5-5	many	TRBJ2-1	TRBD2	TGTGCCAGCAGCTTGGTAGCGGGGGCCTCCAATGAGCAGTTCTTC	CASSLVAGASNEQFF
TRBV20-1	few	TRBJ2-5	TRBD2	TGCAGTGCAACCAGGACTAGCGGGATTCAAGAGACCCAGTACTTC	CSATRTSGIQETQYF
TRBV24-1	few	TRBJ2-5	TRBD1	TGTGCCACCAGTGATTCTTGGACAGGGGGAAAGAAAGAGACCCAGTACTTC	CATSDSWTGGKKETQYF
TRBV11-2	many	TRBJ2-6	TRBD1	TGTGCCAGCAGGACAGGGGCTGGGGCCAACGTCCTGACTTTC	CASRTGAGANVLTF
TRBV20-1	many	TRBJ1-2	TRBD1	TGCAGTGCCCGGACAGGGGGCGGTAACTATGGCTACACCTTC	CSARTGGGNYGYTF